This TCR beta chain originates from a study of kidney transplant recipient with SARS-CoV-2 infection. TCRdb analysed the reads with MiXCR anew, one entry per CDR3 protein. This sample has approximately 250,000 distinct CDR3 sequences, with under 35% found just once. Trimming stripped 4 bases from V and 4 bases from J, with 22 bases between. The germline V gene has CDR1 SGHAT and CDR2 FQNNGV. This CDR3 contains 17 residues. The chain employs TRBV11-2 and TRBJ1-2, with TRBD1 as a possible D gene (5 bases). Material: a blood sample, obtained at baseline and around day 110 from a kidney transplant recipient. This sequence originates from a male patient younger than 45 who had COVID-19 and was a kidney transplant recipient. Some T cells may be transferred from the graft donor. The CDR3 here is CASSSGLTSKKTYGYTF. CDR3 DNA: TGTGCCAGCAGCTCGGGGCTAACAAGCAAAAAGACCTATGGCTACACCTTC.